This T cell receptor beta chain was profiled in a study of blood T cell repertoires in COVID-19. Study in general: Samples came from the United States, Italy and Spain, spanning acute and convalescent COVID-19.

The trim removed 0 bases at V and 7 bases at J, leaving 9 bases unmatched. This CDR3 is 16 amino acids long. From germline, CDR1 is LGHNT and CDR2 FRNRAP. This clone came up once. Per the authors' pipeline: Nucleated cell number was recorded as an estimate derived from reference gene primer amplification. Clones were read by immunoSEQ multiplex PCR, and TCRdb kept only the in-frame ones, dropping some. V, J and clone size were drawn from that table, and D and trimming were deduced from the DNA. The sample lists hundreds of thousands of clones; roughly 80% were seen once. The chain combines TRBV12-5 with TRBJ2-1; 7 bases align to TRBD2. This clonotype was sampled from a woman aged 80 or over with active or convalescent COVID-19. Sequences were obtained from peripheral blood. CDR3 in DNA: TGTGCTAGTGGTTTGGTACTCGGGGAGGGCCCTAATGAGCAGTTCTTC. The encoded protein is CASGLVLGEGPNEQFF. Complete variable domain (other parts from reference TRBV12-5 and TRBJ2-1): DARVTQTPRHKVTEMGQEVTMRCQPILGHNTVFWYRQTMMQGLELLAYFRNRAPLDDSGMPKDRFSAEMPDATLATLKIQPSEPRDSAVYFCASGLVLGEGPNEQFFGPGTRLTVL.